This T cell receptor (beta chain) was profiled in a study of OX40 agonist ivuxolimab in advanced cancers. General study findings and limits: More expanded clones were found, on average, in CD8+ than in CD4+ T cells.

Sampled blood was obtained at baseline, cycle 4 day 1, and cycle 7 day 1. Libraries were prepared by immunoSEQ multiplex PCR; TCRdb keeps only in-frame clonotypes and omits some of them. The table lists about 94,000 clones, more than 75% of them singletons, with approximately 0.29% in the top ten. The CDR3 sequence is 19 residues long. To note about this clone: The antigen is undetermined.

The sample here was CD4+ or CD8+ T cells sorted from blood, taken in a trial of the OX40 agonist ivuxolimab. The chain uses TRBV21-1 and TRBJ2-7. TRBV21-1 is a pseudogene. The source is an adult with an advanced solid tumor such as melanoma, head and neck, liver or kidney cancer. CDR3 residues: CASSKDVGARKGSAYEQYF. For the CDR3, the DNA is TGTGCCAGCAGCAAAGACGTCGGGGCCAGGAAAGGTTCGGCCTACGAGCAGTACTTC.